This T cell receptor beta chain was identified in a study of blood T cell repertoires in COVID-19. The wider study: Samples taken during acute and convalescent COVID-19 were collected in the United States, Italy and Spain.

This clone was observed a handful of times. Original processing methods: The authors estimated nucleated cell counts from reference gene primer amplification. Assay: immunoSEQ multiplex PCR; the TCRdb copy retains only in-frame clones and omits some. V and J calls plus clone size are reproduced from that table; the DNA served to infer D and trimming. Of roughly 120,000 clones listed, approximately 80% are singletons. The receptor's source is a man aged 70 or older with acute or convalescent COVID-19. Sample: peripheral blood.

CDR3 protein: CASSETGLAGKFSYNEQFF. CDR3 sequence (DNA): TGTGCCAGCTCAGAAACGGGACTAGCGGGGAAATTTTCCTACAATGAGCAGTTCTTC. The chain combines TRBV18 with TRBJ2-1; 13 nucleotides align to TRBD2. This CDR3 is built from 19 residues. Germline assignment: CDR1 KGHSH and CDR2 LQKENI. V shed 5 bases, J shed 1 base, and the junction held 11 bases outside the gene matches.